This TCR beta chain emerged from a study of Ad26.COV2.S vaccination and SARS-CoV-2 variants. Study results and caveats: Breadth, reportedly substantial, characterized the spike-specific CD8+ and CD4+ T cell responses after vaccination. With respect to non-spike TCR breadth, vaccine and placebo recipients were similar.

The CDR3 sequence is 11 residues long. Germline V gene data show CDR1 as MNHEY and CDR2 as SVGEGT. With 5 bases removed from V and 10 bases from J, the gap between germline ends came to 9 bases. This table comes from immunoSEQ multiplex PCR, and its TCRdb copy is limited to in-frame clones, with some not included. The sample consists of 500,000 or so clones, about 83% of them appearing once. The treatment denotes: about 20 received Ad26.COV2.S at low or high dose, single or two shots; roughly 5 received placebo; per-sample allocation not given. Collection of the samples took place on day 63 after the first injection of vaccine or placebo. Note on this clone: What it binds is not known.

The material was peripheral blood, obtained in a trial of Ad26.COV2.S vaccine versus placebo. The chain is built from TRBV6-2 or TRBV6-3 and TRBJ1-5, with D possibly TRBD1 on 5 matching bases. This clonotype was sampled from a person between 18 and 65 years old who received the Ad26.COV2.S COVID-19 vaccine or a placebo. As DNA, the CDR3 is TGTGCCAGCAGTGATGGGGGACCCCAGCATTTT. Translated, it gives CASSDGGPQHF.